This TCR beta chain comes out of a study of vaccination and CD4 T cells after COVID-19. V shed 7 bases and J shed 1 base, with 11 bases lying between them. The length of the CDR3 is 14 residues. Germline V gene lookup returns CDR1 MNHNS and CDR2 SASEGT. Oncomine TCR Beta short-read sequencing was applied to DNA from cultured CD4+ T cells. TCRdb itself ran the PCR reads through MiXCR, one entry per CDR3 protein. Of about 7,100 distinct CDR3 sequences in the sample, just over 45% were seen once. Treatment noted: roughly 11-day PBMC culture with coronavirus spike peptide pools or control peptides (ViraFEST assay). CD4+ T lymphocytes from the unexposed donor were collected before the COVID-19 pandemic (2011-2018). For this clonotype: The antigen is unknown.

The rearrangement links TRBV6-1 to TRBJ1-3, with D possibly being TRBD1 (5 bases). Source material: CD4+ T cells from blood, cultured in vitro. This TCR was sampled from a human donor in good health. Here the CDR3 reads CASKRGGSGNTIYF. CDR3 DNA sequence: TGTGCCAGCAAACGGGGGGGTTCTGGAAACACCATATATTTT.